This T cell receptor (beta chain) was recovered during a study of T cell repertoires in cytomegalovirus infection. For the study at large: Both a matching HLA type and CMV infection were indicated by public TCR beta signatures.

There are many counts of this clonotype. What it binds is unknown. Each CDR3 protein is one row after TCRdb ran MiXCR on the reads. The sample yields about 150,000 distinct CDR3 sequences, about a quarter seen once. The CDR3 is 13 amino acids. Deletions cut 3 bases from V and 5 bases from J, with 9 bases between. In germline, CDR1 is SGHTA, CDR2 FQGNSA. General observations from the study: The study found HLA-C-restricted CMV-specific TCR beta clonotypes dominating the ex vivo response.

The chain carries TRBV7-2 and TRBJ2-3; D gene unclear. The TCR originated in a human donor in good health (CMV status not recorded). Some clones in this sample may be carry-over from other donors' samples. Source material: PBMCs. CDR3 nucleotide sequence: TGTGCCAGCAGCTTCTTCGTTTTAGATACGCAGTATTTT. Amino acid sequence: CASSFFVLDTQYF.